This entry features one TCR beta chain sequence. Its antigen remains undetermined. Within one base of it there is no much larger clone, and no base qualities were kept. The data derive from a study of PD-1 blockade in classical Hodgkin lymphoma (TCRdb year 2020). Regarding the complete study: Nivolumab dosing was 3 mg/kg intravenously every 2 weeks, continuing until either disease progression or unacceptable toxicity. To define a peripheral blood immune signature of response to PD-1 blockade in classical Hodgkin lymphoma, the study combined TCR beta sequencing with CyTOF.

Study-wide findings and limitations: Among trial patients, those achieving complete response had baseline diversity similar to that of newly diagnosed patients, while diversity was significantly lower in partial responders and progressors. A significant rise by C4D1 was seen in CD4+ but not CD8+ TCR diversity (p=0.0027 vs p=0.16), with the rise being most apparent in complete responders (p=0.02). Newly diagnosed patients were reported to have lower baseline TCR diversity than healthy donors, and relapsed/refractory patients were reported to have lower baseline TCR diversity still. Lower diversity was observed in patients in whom nivolumab was started less than 1 year after ASCT, and these patients were excluded from later analyses so that confounding by immune reconstitution would be avoided. The study was restricted to a single clinical trial cohort, and the causes of repertoire differences, possibly disease activity or prior therapy, were left undefined.

Genomic DNA was extracted with the Qiagen DNeasy kit from unsorted PBMCs and from negatively selected CD4+ and CD8+ fractions. Using primers that anneal to V and J segments, immunoSEQ multiplex PCR amplified the TCR beta CDR3 regions. A synthetic immune receptor repertoire was used to minimize amplification bias, and any remaining bias was removed computationally after sequencing. From the authors' description of their analysis: Custom Python scripts were used to quantify repertoire diversity as the Shannon entropy index. The unsorted, CD4+ and CD8+ repertoires were each analyzed separately, with the exception of combined analyses, where CD4+ and CD8+ sequences were merged in silico. Clonal expansion was defined as a frequency increase of at least 2-fold after treatment compared with C1D1, and clones undetected at baseline were assigned a pseudocount of 0.5. Clones with 0 or 1 copy at C1D1 were classified as singleton clones, and clones with 2 or more copies were classified as non-singleton clones. Clones expanded in unsorted samples were annotated as CD4+, CD8+ or unknown by matching protein sequences in sorted samples from the same patient. Wilcoxon tests on paired samples were used to test diversity changes from C1D1 to C4D1. TCRdb limited this immuneACCESS table to in-frame rearrangements with V and J called. A share of clones is missing; checked studies link under half to unresolved V genes, and the rest is unexplained. The V and J calls and clone size were taken over from that table, and D and trimming were inferred from the DNA. The sample table shows about 46,000 clones, and about three quarters are seen once. The ten largest clones represent around 10% of the sample.

The CDR3 goes from the cysteine to the phenylalanine over 14 residues. The only DNA kept is the CDR3, 42 bases in frame from the first base. The germline V gene specifies SGHNT as CDR1 and YENEEA as CDR2. Trimming removed 5 bases from V and 1 base from J, leaving 11 bases between the germline ends. Reading the label with the study, this specimen's time point is: cycle 1 day 1 (C1D1), immediately before nivolumab initiation. Every trial patient had relapsed after autologous stem cell transplantation, and cohorts A, B and C differed in prior brentuximab vedotin exposure. The trial cohort included fewer than 65 patients with relapsed/refractory classical Hodgkin lymphoma, and each patient had a best overall response of complete response, partial response or progressive disease. Trial patients were treated with single-agent nivolumab in the multi-cohort phase II CheckMate 205 trial. An independent review committee assessed best overall response by applying the 2007 International Working Group response criteria. Trial PBMCs were obtained immediately prior to nivolumab initiation (C1D1) and on therapy at cycle 2 day 1 and cycle 4 day 1. Peripheral blood was collected in 8 mL Vacutainer Cell Preparation Tubes, from which PBMCs were isolated by centrifugation and then cryopreserved.

This TCR was recovered from a human donor with classical Hodgkin lymphoma. The chain uses TRBV11-3 and TRBJ1-1, with no reliable assignment of the D segment. The sequencing used peripheral blood mononuclear cells (PBMCs), collected at baseline. The DNA reads TGTGCCAGCAGCGCTAGGCGGGGGAACACTGAAGCTTTCTTT. This yields the protein CASSARRGNTEAFF.